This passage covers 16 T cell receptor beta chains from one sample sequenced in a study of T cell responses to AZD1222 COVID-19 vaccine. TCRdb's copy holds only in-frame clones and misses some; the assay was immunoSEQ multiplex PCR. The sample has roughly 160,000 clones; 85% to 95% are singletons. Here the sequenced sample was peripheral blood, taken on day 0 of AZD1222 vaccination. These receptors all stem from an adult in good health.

The CDR3 loop reads CASSVEANTGELFF. CDR3 DNA: TGTGCCAGCAGCGTAGAGGCGAACACCGGGGAGCTGTTTTTT. The chain combines TRBV9 with TRBJ2-2; D gene ambiguous. Trimming took 0 bases from V and 0 from J, leaving 3 bases between them. This CDR3 spans 14 amino acids. CDR1 and CDR2 (germline): SGDLS, YYNGEE.

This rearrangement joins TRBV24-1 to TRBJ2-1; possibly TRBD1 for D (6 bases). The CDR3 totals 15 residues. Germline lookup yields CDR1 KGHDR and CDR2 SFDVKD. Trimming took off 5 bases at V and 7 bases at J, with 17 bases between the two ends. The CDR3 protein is CATSAGRGLGNEQFF. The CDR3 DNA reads TGTGCCACCAGTGCGGGCAGGGGCCTCGGGAATGAGCAGTTCTTC.

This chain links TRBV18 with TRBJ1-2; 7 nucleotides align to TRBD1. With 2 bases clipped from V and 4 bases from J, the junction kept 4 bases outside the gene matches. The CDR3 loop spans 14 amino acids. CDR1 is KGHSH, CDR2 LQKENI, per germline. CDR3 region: CASSPRDSPYGYTF. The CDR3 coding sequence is TGTGCCAGCTCACCAAGGGACAGTCCCTATGGCTACACCTTC.

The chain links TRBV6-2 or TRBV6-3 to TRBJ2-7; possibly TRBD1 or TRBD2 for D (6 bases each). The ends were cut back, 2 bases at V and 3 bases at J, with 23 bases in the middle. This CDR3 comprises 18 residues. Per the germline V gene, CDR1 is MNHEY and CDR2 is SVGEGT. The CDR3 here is CASSYPVGRQAALYEQYF. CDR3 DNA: TGTGCCAGCAGTTACCCTGTCGGGAGACAGGCGGCCCTCTACGAGCAGTACTTC.

The CDR3 loop is CASSEGPSTGPQHF. The CDR3 DNA is TGTGCCAGCAGCGAGGGACCCTCCACGGGGCCCCAGCATTTT. This sequence joins TRBV9 and TRBJ1-5, with a tentative D call TRBD1 (5 bases). CDR3 length equals 14 residues. Germline-derived CDR1 and CDR2 are SGDLS and YYNGEE. V was pared by 3 bases and J by 9 bases, with 16 bases between. Combining the CDR3 with reference TRBV9 and TRBJ1-5 gives the whole variable domain DSGVTQTPKHLITATGQRVTLRCSPRSGDLSVYWYQQSLDQGLQFLIQYYNGEERAKGNILERFSAQQFPDLHSELNLSSLELGDSALYFCASSEGPSTGPQHFGDGTRLSIL.

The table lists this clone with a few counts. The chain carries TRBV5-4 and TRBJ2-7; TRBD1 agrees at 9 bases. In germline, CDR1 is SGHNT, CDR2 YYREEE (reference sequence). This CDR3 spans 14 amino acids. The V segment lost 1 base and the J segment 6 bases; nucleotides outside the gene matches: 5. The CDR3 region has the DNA TGTGCCAGCAGCTTGAACAGGGGGCTAGGCGAGCAGTACTTC. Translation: CASSLNRGLGEQYF. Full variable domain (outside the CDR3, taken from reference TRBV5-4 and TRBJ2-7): ETGVTQSPTHLIKTRGQQVTLRCSSQSGHNTVSWYQQALGQGPQFIFQYYREEENGRGNFPPRFSGLQFPNYSSELNVNALELDDSALYLCASSLNRGLGEQYFGPGTRLTVT.

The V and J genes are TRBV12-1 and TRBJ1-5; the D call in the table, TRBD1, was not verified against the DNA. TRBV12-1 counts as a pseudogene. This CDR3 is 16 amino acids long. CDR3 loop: CASSLIQGFRNQPQHF. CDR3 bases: TGTGCCAGCAGCTTGATACAGGGTTTCCGAAATCAGCCCCAGCATTTT.

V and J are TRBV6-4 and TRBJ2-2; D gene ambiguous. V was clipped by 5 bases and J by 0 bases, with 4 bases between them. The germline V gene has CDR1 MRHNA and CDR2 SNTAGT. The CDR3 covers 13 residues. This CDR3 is CASSFANTGELFF. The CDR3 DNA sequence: TGTGCCAGCAGTTTCGCGAACACCGGGGAGCTGTTTTTT.

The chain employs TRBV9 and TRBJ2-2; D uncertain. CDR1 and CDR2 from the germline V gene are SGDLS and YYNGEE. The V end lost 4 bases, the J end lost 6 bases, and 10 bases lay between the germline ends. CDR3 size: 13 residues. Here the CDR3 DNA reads TGTGCCAGCAGCCCTTGGGGTTCCGGGGAGCTGTTTTTT. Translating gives CASSPWGSGELFF.

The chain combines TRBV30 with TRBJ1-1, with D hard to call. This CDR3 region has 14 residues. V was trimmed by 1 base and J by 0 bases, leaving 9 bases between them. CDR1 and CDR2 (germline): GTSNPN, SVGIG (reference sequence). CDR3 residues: CAWSETPLNTEAFF. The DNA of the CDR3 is TGTGCCTGGAGTGAGACACCACTGAACACTGAAGCTTTCTTT.

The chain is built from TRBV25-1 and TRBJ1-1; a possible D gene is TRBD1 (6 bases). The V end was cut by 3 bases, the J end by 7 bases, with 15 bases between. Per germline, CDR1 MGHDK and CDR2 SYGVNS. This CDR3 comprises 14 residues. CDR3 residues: CASSDRGGLLEAFF. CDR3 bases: TGTGCCAGCAGTGACCGCGGGGGGCTGCTTGAAGCTTTCTTT.

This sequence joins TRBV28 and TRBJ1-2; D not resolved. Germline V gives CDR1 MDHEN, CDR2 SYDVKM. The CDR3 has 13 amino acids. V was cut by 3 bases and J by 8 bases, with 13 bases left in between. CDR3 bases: TGTGCCAGCAGTTTCCCCGGTTCGGGGGGCTACACCTTC. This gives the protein CASSFPGSGGYTF.

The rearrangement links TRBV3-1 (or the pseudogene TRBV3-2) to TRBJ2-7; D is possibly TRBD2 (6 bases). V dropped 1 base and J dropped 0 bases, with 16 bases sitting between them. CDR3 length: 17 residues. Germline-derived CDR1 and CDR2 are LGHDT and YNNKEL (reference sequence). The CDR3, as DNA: TGTGCCAGCAGCCAAGTCGGGGACTCTAGGAGCTCCTACGAGCAGTACTTC. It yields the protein CASSQVGDSRSSYEQYF.

The DNA of the CDR3 is TGTGCCAGCAGCCAAGATGGGGCCTACGAGCAGTACTTC. It yields the protein CASSQDGAYEQYF. V and J are TRBV4-2 and TRBJ2-7; no clear D. CDR1 is LGHNA, CDR2 YNFKEQ, per germline. The CDR3 has 13 residues. Trimming took 0 bases from V and 2 from J, leaving 5 bases between them.

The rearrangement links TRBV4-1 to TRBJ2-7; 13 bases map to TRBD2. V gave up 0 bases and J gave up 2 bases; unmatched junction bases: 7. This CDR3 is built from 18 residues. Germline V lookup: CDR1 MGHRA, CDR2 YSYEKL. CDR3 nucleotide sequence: TGCGCCAGCAGCCAAGATCCGGGACTAGCGGGGCAAACCTACGAGCAGTACTTC. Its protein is CASSQDPGLAGQTYEQYF.

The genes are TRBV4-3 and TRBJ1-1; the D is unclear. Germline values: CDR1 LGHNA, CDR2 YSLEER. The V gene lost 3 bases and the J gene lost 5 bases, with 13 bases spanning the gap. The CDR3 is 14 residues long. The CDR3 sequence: CASSQGDRGTEAFF. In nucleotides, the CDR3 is TGCGCCAGCAGCCAGGGAGACCGAGGGACTGAAGCTTTCTTT.